This TCR beta chain was found in a study of T cells in localized non-small cell lung cancer. There are a few counts of this clone. The antigen is unknown. With V trimmed by 0 bases and J by 7 bases, 1 base remained unmatched. The V gene's germline CDR1 is MNHEY and CDR2 SVGAGI. The CDR3 sequence is 14 residues long. Study results and limitations: Adjacent lung tissue had a median around 57 of the top 100 clones found in the tumor. Longer overall survival associated with higher blood T cell density; shorter survival with higher adjacent-lung clonality. Multi-region tumor sequencing was not done, so intratumor heterogeneity could not be excluded. Uninvolved adjacent lung had the highest recorded T cell clonality, with tumor below it.

Sequenced by immunoSEQ multiplex PCR; TCRdb stores in-frame clones only, minus some. The table includes tens of thousands of clones, around 75% detected once. The sample in question was PBMCs, obtained before any cancer treatment. The rearrangement links TRBV6-5 to TRBJ1-4; 8 positions agree with TRBD1. The sequence was collected from a woman aged 40-69 years with stage II squamous cell lung carcinoma. The CDR3 DNA follows: TGTGCCAGCAGTTACTCGGACAGGGCTGAAAAACTGTTTTTT. Protein sequence: CASSYSDRAEKLFF.